This section outlines one TCR beta chain sequence together with its context. Sequenced by immunoSEQ multiplex PCR; TCRdb stores in-frame clones only, minus some. There are a few hundred thousand clones in the sample; around 89% occur only once, and roughly 5.9% lies in the top ten. The data were obtained in a study of blood T cell repertoires in COVID-19. Germline CDR1 is SEHNR and CDR2 is FQNEAQ (reference sequence). The CDR3 is made up of 15 amino acids. With 7 bases clipped from V and 7 bases from J, the junction kept 11 bases outside the gene matches. This chain uses TRBV7-9 with TRBJ1-2; TRBD1 aligns across 11 bases. Sequences were obtained from peripheral blood. This clonotype originated in a woman in her 50s with COVID-19, enrolled during active disease. CDR3 DNA sequence: TGTGCCAGCACCTACACTGGACAGGGGGCGCGTGGCTACACCTTC. As protein: CASTYTGQGARGYTF.